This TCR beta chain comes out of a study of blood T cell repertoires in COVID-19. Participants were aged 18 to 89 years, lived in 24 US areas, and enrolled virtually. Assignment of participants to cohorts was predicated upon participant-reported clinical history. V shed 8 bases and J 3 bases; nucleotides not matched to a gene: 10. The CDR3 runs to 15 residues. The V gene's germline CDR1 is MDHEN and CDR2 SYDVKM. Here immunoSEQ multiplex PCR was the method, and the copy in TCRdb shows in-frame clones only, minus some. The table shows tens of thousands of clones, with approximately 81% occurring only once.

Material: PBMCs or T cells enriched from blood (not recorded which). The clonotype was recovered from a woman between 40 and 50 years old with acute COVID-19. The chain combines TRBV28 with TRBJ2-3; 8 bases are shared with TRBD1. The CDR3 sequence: CASAPLQGGTDTQYF. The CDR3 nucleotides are TGTGCCAGCGCTCCTTTACAGGGGGGAACAGATACGCAGTATTTT.